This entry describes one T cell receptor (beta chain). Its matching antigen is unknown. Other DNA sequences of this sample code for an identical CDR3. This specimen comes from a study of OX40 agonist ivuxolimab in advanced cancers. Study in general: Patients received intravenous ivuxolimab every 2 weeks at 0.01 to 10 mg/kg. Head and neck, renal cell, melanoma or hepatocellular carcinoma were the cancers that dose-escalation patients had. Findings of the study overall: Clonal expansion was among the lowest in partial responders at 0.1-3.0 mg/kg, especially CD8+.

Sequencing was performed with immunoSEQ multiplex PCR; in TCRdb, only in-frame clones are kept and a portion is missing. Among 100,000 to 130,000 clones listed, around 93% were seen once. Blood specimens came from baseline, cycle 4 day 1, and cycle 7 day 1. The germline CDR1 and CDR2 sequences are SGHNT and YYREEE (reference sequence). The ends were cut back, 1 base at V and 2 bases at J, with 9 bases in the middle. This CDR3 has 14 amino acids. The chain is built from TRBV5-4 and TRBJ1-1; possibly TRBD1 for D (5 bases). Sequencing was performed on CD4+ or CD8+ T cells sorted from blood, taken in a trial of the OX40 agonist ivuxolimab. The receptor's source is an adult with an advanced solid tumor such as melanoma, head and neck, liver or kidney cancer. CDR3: CASSLPGLNTEAFF. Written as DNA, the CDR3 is TGTGCCAGCAGCTTGCCGGGACTTAACACTGAAGCTTTCTTT.